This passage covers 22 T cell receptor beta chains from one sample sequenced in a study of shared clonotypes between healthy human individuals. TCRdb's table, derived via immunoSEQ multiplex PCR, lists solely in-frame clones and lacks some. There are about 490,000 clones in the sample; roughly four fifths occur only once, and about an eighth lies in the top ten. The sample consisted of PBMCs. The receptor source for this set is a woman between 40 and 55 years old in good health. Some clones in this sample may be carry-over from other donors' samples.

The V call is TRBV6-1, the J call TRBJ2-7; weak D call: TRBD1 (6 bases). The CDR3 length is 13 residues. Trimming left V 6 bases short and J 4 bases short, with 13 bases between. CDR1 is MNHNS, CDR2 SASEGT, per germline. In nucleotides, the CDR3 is TGTGCCAGCAGACTGGACAGTGTATACGAGCAGTACTTC. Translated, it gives CASRLDSVYEQYF.

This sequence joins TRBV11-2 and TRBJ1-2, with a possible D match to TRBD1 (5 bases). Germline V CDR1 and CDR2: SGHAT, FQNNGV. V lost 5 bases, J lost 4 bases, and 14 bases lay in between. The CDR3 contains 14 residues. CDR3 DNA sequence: TGTGCCAGCAGCATGGCGGGGGAGGTCTATGGCTACACCTTC. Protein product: CASSMAGEVYGYTF.

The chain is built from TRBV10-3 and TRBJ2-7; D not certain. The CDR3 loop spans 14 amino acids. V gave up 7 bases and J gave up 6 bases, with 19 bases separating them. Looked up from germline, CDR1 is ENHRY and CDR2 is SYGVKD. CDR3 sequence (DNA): TGTGCCATCACGGAAGCGCGCCCCGACGGCGAGCAGTACTTC. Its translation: CAITEARPDGEQYF.

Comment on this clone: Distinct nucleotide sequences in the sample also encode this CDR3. CDR3 protein: CASSFGRVAGELFF. The CDR3 DNA sequence: TGTGCCAGCAGTTTCGGCAGGGTGGCCGGGGAGCTGTTTTTT. This chain joins TRBV28 and TRBJ2-2, with TRBD1 as a possible D gene (5 bases). The V end lost 3 bases, the J end lost 6 bases, and 11 bases lay between the germline ends. The CDR3 has 14 residues. Germline CDR1 reads MDHEN; CDR2 reads SYDVKM.

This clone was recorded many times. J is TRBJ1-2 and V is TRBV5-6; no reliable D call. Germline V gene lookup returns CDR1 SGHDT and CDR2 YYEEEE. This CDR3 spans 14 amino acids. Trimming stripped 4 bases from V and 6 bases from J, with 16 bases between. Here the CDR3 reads CASSPYGLGNGYTF. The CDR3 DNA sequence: TGTGCCAGCAGCCCTTACGGCCTGGGGAATGGCTACACCTTC.

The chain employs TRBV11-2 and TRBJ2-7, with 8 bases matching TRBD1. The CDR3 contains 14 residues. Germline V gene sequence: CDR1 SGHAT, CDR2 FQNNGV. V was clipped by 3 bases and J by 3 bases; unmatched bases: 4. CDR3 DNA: TGTGCCAGCAGCTTCGACAGGGGAGGCTACGAGCAGTACTTC. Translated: CASSFDRGGYEQYF.

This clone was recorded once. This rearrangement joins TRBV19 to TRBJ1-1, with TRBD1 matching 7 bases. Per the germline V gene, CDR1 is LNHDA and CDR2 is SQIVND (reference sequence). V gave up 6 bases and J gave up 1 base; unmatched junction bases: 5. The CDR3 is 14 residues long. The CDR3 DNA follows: TGTGCCAGTAGGATACAGGGGAGGAACACTGAAGCTTTCTTT. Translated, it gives CASRIQGRNTEAFF.

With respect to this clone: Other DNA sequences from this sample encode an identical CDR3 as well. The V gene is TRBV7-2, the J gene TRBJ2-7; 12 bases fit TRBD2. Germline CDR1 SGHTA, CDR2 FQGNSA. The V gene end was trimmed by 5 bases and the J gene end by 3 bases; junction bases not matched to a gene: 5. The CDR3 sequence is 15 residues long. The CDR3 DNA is TGTGCCAGCAGCCTAGGACTAGCGGGACTCTACGAGCAGTACTTC. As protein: CASSLGLAGLYEQYF. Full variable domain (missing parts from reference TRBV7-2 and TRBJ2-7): GAGVSQSPSNKVTEKGKDVELRCDPISGHTALYWYRQSLGQGLEFLIYFQGNSAPDKSGLPSDRFSAERTGGSVSTLTIQRTQQEDSAVYLCASSLGLAGLYEQYFGPGTRLTVT.

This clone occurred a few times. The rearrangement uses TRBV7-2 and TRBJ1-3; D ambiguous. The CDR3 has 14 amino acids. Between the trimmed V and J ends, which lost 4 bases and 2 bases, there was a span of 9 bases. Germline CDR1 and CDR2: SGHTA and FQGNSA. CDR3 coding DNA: TGTGCCAGCAGCTCGGACGAGACTGGAAACACCATATATTTT. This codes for CASSSDETGNTIYF.

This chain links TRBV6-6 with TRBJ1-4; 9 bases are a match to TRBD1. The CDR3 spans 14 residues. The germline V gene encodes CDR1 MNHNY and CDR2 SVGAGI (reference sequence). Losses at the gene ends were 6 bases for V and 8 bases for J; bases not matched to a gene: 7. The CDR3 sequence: CASRAWDRVEKLFF. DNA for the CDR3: TGTGCCAGCAGAGCGTGGGACAGGGTGGAAAAACTGTTTTTT.

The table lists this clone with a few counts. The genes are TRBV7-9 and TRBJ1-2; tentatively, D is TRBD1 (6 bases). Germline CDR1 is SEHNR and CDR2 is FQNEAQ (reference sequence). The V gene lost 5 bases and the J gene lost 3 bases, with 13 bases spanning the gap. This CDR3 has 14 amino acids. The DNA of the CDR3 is TGTGCCAGCAGCCCAGGACAGAATGACTATGGCTACACCTTC. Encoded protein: CASSPGQNDYGYTF. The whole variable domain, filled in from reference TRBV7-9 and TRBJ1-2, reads DTGVSQNPRHKITKRGQNVTFRCDPISEHNRLYWYRQTLGQGPEFLTYFQNEAQLEKSRLLSDRFSAERPKGSFSTLEIQRTEQGDSAMYLCASSPGQNDYGYTFGSGTRLTVV.

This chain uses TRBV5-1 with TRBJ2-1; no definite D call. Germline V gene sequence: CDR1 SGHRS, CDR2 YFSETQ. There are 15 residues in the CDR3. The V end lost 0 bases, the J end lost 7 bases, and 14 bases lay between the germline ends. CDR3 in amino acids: CASSLVPGSGNEQFF. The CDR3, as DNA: TGCGCCAGCAGCTTGGTCCCGGGTTCGGGTAATGAGCAGTTCTTC.

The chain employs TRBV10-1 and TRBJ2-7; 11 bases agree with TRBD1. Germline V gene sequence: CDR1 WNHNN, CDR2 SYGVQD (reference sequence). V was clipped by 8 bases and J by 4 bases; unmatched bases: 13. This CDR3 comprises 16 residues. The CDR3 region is CASLDRGRREGYEQYF. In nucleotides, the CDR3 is TGCGCCAGCCTGGACAGGGGGCGACGGGAGGGGTACGAGCAGTACTTC.

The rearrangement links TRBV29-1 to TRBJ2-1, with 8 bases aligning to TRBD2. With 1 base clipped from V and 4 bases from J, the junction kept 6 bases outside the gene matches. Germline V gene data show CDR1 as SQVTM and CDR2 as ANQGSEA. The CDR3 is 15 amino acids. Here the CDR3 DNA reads TGCAGCGTTGAAGGGCGGGAGGAAGGGTACAATGAGCAGTTCTTC. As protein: CSVEGREEGYNEQFF.

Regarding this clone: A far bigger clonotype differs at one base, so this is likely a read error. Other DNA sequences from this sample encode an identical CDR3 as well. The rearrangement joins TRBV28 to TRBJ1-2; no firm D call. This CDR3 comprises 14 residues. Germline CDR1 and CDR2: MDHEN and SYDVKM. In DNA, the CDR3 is TGTGCTAGCAGTTCTTCCCCTCTTAACTATGGCTACACCTTC. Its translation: CASSSSPLNYGYTF.

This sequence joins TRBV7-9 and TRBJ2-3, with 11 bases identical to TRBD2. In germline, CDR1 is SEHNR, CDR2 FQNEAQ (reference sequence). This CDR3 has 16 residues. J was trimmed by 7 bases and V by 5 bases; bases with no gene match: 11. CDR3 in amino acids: CASSGTRTSGSYTQYF. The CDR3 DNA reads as TGTGCCAGCAGCGGCACCCGGACTAGCGGGTCCTATACGCAGTATTTT.

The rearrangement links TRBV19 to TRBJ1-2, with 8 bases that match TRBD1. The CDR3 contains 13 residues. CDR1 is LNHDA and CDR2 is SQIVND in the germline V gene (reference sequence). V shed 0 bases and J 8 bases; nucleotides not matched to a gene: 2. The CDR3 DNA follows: TGTGCCAGTAGTATAGAGGACAGGGAAGGCTACACCTTC. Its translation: CASSIEDREGYTF.

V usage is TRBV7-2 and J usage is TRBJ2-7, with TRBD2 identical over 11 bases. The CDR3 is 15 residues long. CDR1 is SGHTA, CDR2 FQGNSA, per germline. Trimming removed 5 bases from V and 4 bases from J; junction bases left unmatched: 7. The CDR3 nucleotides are TGTGCCAGCAGCCCAAGGAGGACTAGCGGGTACGAGCAGTACTTC. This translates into CASSPRRTSGYEQYF.

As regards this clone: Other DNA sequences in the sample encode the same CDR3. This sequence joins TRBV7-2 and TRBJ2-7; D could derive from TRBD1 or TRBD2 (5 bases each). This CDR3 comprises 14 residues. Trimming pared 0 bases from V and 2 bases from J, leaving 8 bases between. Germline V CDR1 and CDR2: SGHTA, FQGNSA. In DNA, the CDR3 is TGTGCCAGCAGCTTAGCTCCGGGGCCCTACGAGCAGTACTTC. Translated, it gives CASSLAPGPYEQYF.

The CDR3 protein is CASSADPNTEAFF. In DNA form, the CDR3 reads TGTGCCAGCAGTGCGGACCCGAACACTGAAGCTTTCTTT. The rearrangement uses TRBV6-4 and TRBJ1-1, with D uncertain. Trimming pared 4 bases from V and 1 base from J, leaving 7 bases between. This CDR3 comprises 13 residues. In germline, CDR1 is MRHNA, CDR2 SNTAGT.

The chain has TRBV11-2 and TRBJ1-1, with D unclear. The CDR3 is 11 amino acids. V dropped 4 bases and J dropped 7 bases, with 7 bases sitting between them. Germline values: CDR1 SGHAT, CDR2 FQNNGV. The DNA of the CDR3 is TGTGCCAGCAGCTCGGTGCTTGAAGCTTTCTTT. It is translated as CASSSVLEAFF.

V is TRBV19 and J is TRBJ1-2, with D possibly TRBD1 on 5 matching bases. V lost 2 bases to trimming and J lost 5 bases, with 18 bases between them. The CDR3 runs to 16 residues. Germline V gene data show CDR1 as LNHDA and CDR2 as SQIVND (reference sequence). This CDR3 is CASSINGPGDPYGYTF. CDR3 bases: TGTGCCAGTAGTATAAATGGTCCGGGGGATCCATATGGCTACACCTTC.